What follows is one TCR beta chain and its context. Its antigen is not known. Investigators treated the graft tissue so that it released intraepithelial and lamina propria lymphocytes. These data are taken from a study of graft-versus-host responses after intestinal transplantation. Overall study context: Recipients got multivisceral, liver-intestinal, or isolated intestinal transplants.

Study conclusions and caveats: Some patients had graft-donor T cell macrochimerism, and their allografts showed high graft-versus-host to host-versus-graft clonal ratios.

The CDR3 runs to 12 residues. V was pared by 4 bases and J by 5 bases, with 7 bases between. Germline V gene sequence: CDR1 MGHDK, CDR2 SYGVNS. Some clones are missing from TCRdb's copy, which holds only in-frame ones; the method was immunoSEQ multiplex PCR. The sample has about 29,000 clones, about four fifths seen once. This chain connects TRBV25-1 to TRBJ2-3; D might be TRBD2 (5 bases). Sequenced material: ileum tissue, taken 98 days after intestinal transplantation. The clonotype was recovered from a human patient who received an intestinal transplant, so some T cells may come from the graft donor. In nucleotides, the CDR3 is TGTGCCAGCAGTGGCGGACTAGATACGCAGTATTTT. Protein product: CASSGGLDTQYF. The full variable domain, rest sourced from reference TRBV25-1 and TRBJ2-3, is EADIYQTPRYLVIGTGKKITLECSQTMGHDKMYWYQQDPGMELHLIHYSYGVNSTEKGDLSSESTVSRIRTEHFPLTLESARPSHTSQYLCASSGGLDTQYFGPGTRLTVL.